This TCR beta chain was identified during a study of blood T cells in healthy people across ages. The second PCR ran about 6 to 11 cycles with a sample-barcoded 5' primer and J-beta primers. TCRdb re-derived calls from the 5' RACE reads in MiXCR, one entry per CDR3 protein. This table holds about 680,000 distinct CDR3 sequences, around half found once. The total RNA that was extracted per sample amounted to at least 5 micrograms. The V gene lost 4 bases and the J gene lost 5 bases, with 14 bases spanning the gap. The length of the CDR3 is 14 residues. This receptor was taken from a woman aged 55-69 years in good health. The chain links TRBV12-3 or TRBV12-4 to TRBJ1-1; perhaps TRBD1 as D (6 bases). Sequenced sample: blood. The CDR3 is CASSSLGGGTEAFF. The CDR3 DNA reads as TGTGCCAGCAGTTCCCTTGGAGGGGGAACTGAAGCTTTCTTT.